This T cell receptor beta chain was recovered during a study of CD8 T cells in ankylosing spondylitis. General observations from the study: Reportedly, significant enrichment of disease-linked clones occurred in matched ankylosing spondylitis synovial fluid.

In regard to this clonotype: Antigen specificity is unknown.

Germline lookup yields CDR1 SGHTA and CDR2 FQGNSA. The length of the CDR3 is 14 residues. V was shortened by 3 bases and J by 2 bases, with 10 bases between the two germline ends. The authors made TCR beta libraries by quantitative 5'-RACE with molecular barcodes. A single record per CDR3 protein comes from TCRdb applying MiXCR to the 5' RACE reads. The profile shows a few hundred thousand distinct CDR3 sequences, around 10% of them singletons. The chain combines TRBV7-2 with TRBJ1-2, with D possibly TRBD1 on 6 matching bases. What was sequenced was blood, either unsorted or a sorted T cell fraction (not recorded which). The sequence came from a male donor with ankylosing spondylitis or in good health (not recorded which). This CDR3 reads CASSFGGPNYGYTF. The CDR3 nucleotides are TGTGCCAGCAGCTTTGGGGGCCCAAACTATGGCTACACCTTC.